This TCR beta chain derives from a study of CD8 T cells in Susac syndrome. Overall study findings and caveats: Susac-specific public clones in total CD8+ repertoires numbered sixteen; in CD8+ TEMRA repertoires, they numbered about five.

The germline V gene has CDR1 SGDLS and CDR2 YYNGEE. The CDR3 covers 15 residues. V lost 4 bases, J lost 5 bases, and 3 bases stayed unmatched. To note about this clonotype: Its antigen is not known.

Reverse transcription of about 0.5 to 1 ug RNA used random hexamers. From the immunoSEQ multiplex PCR reads, TCRdb called clonotypes with MiXCR, one entry per CDR3 protein. Here the sample spans approximately 190,000 distinct CDR3 sequences, approximately 95% being singletons. The chain joins TRBV9 to TRBJ2-1, with 13 bases aligning to TRBD2. The sequencing input was CD8+ T cells from PBMCs. The TCR was taken from a human donor with Susac syndrome. The CDR3 reads CASSNGLAGDNEQFF. CDR3 sequence (DNA): TGTGCCAGCAGCAACGGACTAGCGGGGGACAATGAGCAGTTCTTC.